These T cell receptor beta chains were read from a single sample in a study of blood T cell repertoires in COVID-19. Profiling relied on immunoSEQ multiplex PCR, and the TCRdb table lists in-frame clones only, not all of them. The sample consists of about 190,000 clones, around 80% of them appearing once. Specimen: PBMCs or T cells enriched from blood (not recorded which). The receptors were sampled from a woman in her forties or fifties with acute COVID-19. CDR3s include the opening cysteine and the closing phenylalanine or tryptophan. Each record gives: clone size, J gene, D gene, V gene, CDR3 protein, CDR3 DNA. D genes are given only for firm matches. The size of a clone is reported for some rows only, either as once, few or many, or as a class for expanded clones.

clone size: -; J gene: TRBJ2-5; D gene: TRBD1; V gene: TRBV5-1; CDR3 protein: CASSILGQSQETQYF; CDR3 DNA: TGCGCCAGCAGCATACTGGGACAGAGCCAAGAGACCCAGTACTTC
clone size: -; J gene: TRBJ2-4; D gene: TRBD2; V gene: TRBV4-1; CDR3 protein: CASSQDRGVNIQYF; CDR3 DNA: TGCGCCAGCAGCCAAGATCGGGGGGTAAACATTCAGTACTTC
clone size: once; J gene: TRBJ2-3; D gene: -; V gene: TRBV18; CDR3 protein: CASSPTGGSADTQYF; CDR3 DNA: TGTGCCAGCTCACCAACCGGGGGATCGGCAGATACGCAGTATTTT
clone size: few; J gene: TRBJ1-3; D gene: -; V gene: TRBV2; CDR3 protein: CAGARGNTGNTIYF; CDR3 DNA: TGTGCAGGGGCGCGGGGGAATACTGGAAACACCATATATTTT
clone size: -; J gene: TRBJ1-1; D gene: -; V gene: TRBV18; CDR3 protein: CASSPPNQVTEAFF; CDR3 DNA: TGTGCCAGCTCACCACCTAATCAGGTGACTGAAGCTTTCTTT
clone size: -; J gene: TRBJ1-1; D gene: -; V gene: TRBV28; CDR3 protein: CASSLVMADEAFF; CDR3 DNA: TGTGCCAGCAGTTTAGTAATGGCAGATGAAGCTTTCTTT
clone size: -; J gene: TRBJ2-3; D gene: -; V gene: TRBV7-2; CDR3 protein: CASGTRGSGTDTQYF; CDR3 DNA: TGTGCCAGCGGGACACGGGGAAGCGGCACAGATACGCAGTATTTT
clone size: many; J gene: TRBJ1-1; D gene: TRBD1; V gene: TRBV23-1; CDR3 protein: CASSQGQGDKVDTEAFF; CDR3 DNA: TGCGCCAGCAGTCAAGGACAGGGGGATAAGGTAGACACTGAAGCTTTCTTT
clone size: -; J gene: TRBJ1-2; D gene: -; V gene: TRBV7-8; CDR3 protein: CASSPTGRGRGYTF; CDR3 DNA: TGTGCCAGCAGCCCCACGGGCAGGGGAAGAGGCTACACCTTC
clone size: -; J gene: TRBJ1-2; D gene: -; V gene: TRBV14; CDR3 protein: CASSQEGFANYGYTF; CDR3 DNA: TGTGCCAGCAGCCAAGAGGGCTTTGCTAACTATGGCTACACCTTC
clone size: -; J gene: TRBJ1-5; D gene: TRBD1; V gene: TRBV11-2; CDR3 protein: CASSPGTGPQHF; CDR3 DNA: TGTGCCAGCAGTCCCGGGACAGGGCCCCAGCATTTT
clone size: -; J gene: TRBJ1-6; D gene: -; V gene: TRBV18; CDR3 protein: CASSLTDSYNSPLHF; CDR3 DNA: TGTGCCAGCTCACTAACAGACTCCTATAATTCACCCCTCCACTTT
clone size: -; J gene: TRBJ1-2; D gene: -; V gene: TRBV7-2; CDR3 protein: CASSLASDGANYGYTF; CDR3 DNA: TGTGCCAGCAGCTTAGCGTCAGACGGAGCTAACTATGGCTACACCTTC
clone size: -; J gene: TRBJ2-5; D gene: TRBD1; V gene: TRBV6-5; CDR3 protein: CASRQGVETQYF; CDR3 DNA: TGTGCCAGTAGACAGGGTGTGGAGACCCAGTACTTC
clone size: -; J gene: TRBJ1-6; D gene: -; V gene: TRBV27; CDR3 protein: CASSFVGTEGSPLHF; CDR3 DNA: TGTGCCAGCAGTTTCGTTGGCACGGAGGGGTCACCCCTCCACTTT
clone size: -; J gene: TRBJ2-4; D gene: TRBD2; V gene: TRBV2; CDR3 protein: CASSERLAVNIQYF; CDR3 DNA: TGTGCCAGCAGTGAAAGACTAGCGGTAAACATTCAGTACTTC
clone size: -; J gene: TRBJ2-2; D gene: TRBD2; V gene: TRBV7-9; CDR3 protein: CASSFPAGVNTGELFF; CDR3 DNA: TGTGCCAGCAGCTTTCCGGCGGGGGTTAACACCGGGGAGCTGTTTTTT
clone size: -; J gene: TRBJ2-3; D gene: TRBD2; V gene: TRBV5-1; CDR3 protein: CASSLVAGGGTDTQYF; CDR3 DNA: TGCGCCAGCAGCTTGGTAGCGGGGGGCGGCACAGATACGCAGTATTTT
clone size: many; J gene: TRBJ1-5; D gene: TRBD1; V gene: TRBV19; CDR3 protein: CASRPGTGGNQPQHF; CDR3 DNA: TGTGCCAGTAGACCAGGGACAGGGGGGAATCAGCCCCAGCATTTT
clone size: few; J gene: TRBJ2-5; D gene: -; V gene: TRBV9; CDR3 protein: CASSVIGGNQETQYF; CDR3 DNA: TGTGCCAGCAGCGTAATCGGAGGGAACCAAGAGACCCAGTACTTC
clone size: -; J gene: TRBJ2-2; D gene: TRBD2; V gene: TRBV7-9; CDR3 protein: CASSSWTSRLVGELFF; CDR3 DNA: TGTGCCAGCAGCTCGTGGACTAGCCGTCTGGTCGGGGAGCTGTTTTTT
clone size: -; J gene: TRBJ2-2; D gene: -; V gene: TRBV4-3; CDR3 protein: CASQGGGRTGELFF; CDR3 DNA: TGCGCCAGCCAAGGAGGGGGCAGGACCGGGGAGCTGTTTTTT
clone size: -; J gene: TRBJ1-1; D gene: -; V gene: TRBV5-4; CDR3 protein: CASSAPGRRMNTEAFF; CDR3 DNA: TGTGCCAGCAGCGCCCCGGGAAGGAGGATGAACACTGAAGCTTTCTTT
clone size: -; J gene: TRBJ2-3; D gene: -; V gene: TRBV5-4; CDR3 protein: CASSQQGSDTQYF; CDR3 DNA: TGTGCCAGCAGCCAACAGGGTTCAGATACGCAGTATTTT
clone size: -; J gene: TRBJ1-4; D gene: -; V gene: TRBV28; CDR3 protein: CASRPAGRRNEKLFF; CDR3 DNA: TGTGCCAGCAGACCCGCAGGCAGGCGAAATGAAAAACTGTTTTTT
clone size: -; J gene: TRBJ1-5; D gene: -; V gene: TRBV7-9; CDR3 protein: CASSLGGDPQPQHF; CDR3 DNA: TGTGCCAGCAGCTTAGGCGGGGATCCCCAGCCCCAGCATTTT
clone size: -; J gene: TRBJ1-1; D gene: -; V gene: TRBV28; CDR3 protein: CASSSAGVNTEAFF; CDR3 DNA: TGTGCCAGCAGCTCAGCGGGAGTGAACACTGAAGCTTTCTTT
clone size: -; J gene: TRBJ2-5; D gene: TRBD2; V gene: TRBV7-8; CDR3 protein: CASSPRLAGDGETQYF; CDR3 DNA: TGTGCCAGCAGCCCCCGACTAGCGGGGGATGGAGAGACCCAGTACTTC
clone size: -; J gene: TRBJ1-6; D gene: TRBD1; V gene: TRBV4-3; CDR3 protein: CASSQGWGQGSSPLHF; CDR3 DNA: TGCGCCAGCAGCCAAGGATGGGGACAGGGTAGTTCACCCCTCCACTTT
clone size: -; J gene: TRBJ1-1; D gene: -; V gene: TRBV7-9; CDR3 protein: CASSETANTEAFF; CDR3 DNA: TGTGCCAGCTCCGAGACAGCCAACACTGAAGCTTTCTTT
clone size: -; J gene: TRBJ2-3; D gene: TRBD2; V gene: TRBV4-1; CDR3 protein: CASSPLAGVTDTQYF; CDR3 DNA: TGCGCCAGCAGCCCTCTAGCGGGGGTCACAGATACGCAGTATTTT
clone size: -; J gene: TRBJ2-2; D gene: TRBD1; V gene: TRBV7-2; CDR3 protein: CASSLGDRLYTGELFF; CDR3 DNA: TGTGCCAGCAGCTTAGGGGACAGGCTGTACACCGGGGAGCTGTTTTTT
clone size: -; J gene: TRBJ1-5; D gene: -; V gene: TRBV12-3/TRBV12-4; CDR3 protein: CASSVGVPLHF; CDR3 DNA: TGTGCCAGCAGCGTCGGAGTCCCTTTGCATTTT
clone size: few; J gene: TRBJ1-5; D gene: -; V gene: TRBV19; CDR3 protein: CASSVGGGSNQPQHF; CDR3 DNA: TGTGCCAGTAGTGTTGGGGGCGGTAGCAATCAGCCCCAGCATTTT
clone size: once; J gene: TRBJ1-2; D gene: -; V gene: TRBV7-3; CDR3 protein: CASSLSAASGAPYGYTF; CDR3 DNA: TGTGCCAGCAGCTTATCCGCCGCCTCAGGGGCGCCGTATGGCTACACCTTC
clone size: few; J gene: TRBJ1-4; D gene: TRBD1; V gene: TRBV28; CDR3 protein: CASSQTGAGEKLFF; CDR3 DNA: TGTGCCAGCAGCCAGACAGGGGCGGGGGAAAAACTGTTTTTT
clone size: -; J gene: TRBJ1-1; D gene: TRBD1; V gene: TRBV18; CDR3 protein: CASSAGTGDTEAFF; CDR3 DNA: TGTGCCAGCTCAGCCGGGACAGGGGACACTGAAGCTTTCTTT
clone size: few; J gene: TRBJ1-5; D gene: -; V gene: TRBV27; CDR3 protein: CASTSLGADQPQHF; CDR3 DNA: TGTGCCAGCACCTCTTTGGGGGCGGACCAGCCCCAGCATTTT
clone size: -; J gene: TRBJ1-1; D gene: -; V gene: TRBV12-5; CDR3 protein: CASGFEGINTEAFF; CDR3 DNA: TGTGCTAGTGGTTTTGAGGGAATTAACACTGAAGCTTTCTTT
clone size: -; J gene: TRBJ1-2; D gene: TRBD1; V gene: TRBV11-2; CDR3 protein: CASSFKDRVDGYTF; CDR3 DNA: TGTGCCAGCAGCTTTAAAGACAGGGTTGATGGCTACACCTTC
clone size: -; J gene: TRBJ1-5; D gene: -; V gene: TRBV7-2; CDR3 protein: CASSIQGNQPQHF; CDR3 DNA: TGTGCCAGCAGCATACAGGGAAACCAGCCCCAGCATTTT
clone size: -; J gene: TRBJ2-2; D gene: -; V gene: TRBV5-1; CDR3 protein: CASSLDARGYAGELFF; CDR3 DNA: TGCGCCAGCAGCTTGGACGCCCGGGGATACGCCGGGGAGCTGTTTTTT
clone size: few; J gene: TRBJ1-5; D gene: -; V gene: TRBV11-2; CDR3 protein: CASSLGQSSNQPQHF; CDR3 DNA: TGTGCCAGCAGCCTAGGACAGTCGAGCAATCAGCCCCAGCATTTT